This T cell receptor (beta chain) was retrieved from a study of T cell responses to AZD1222 COVID-19 vaccine (dated by TCRdb to the early 2020s). For the wider study: AZD1222 recipients whose second dose came at about 4 weeks and those whose second dose came at about 12 weeks were combined into one group, since spike-specific TCR depth and breadth did not differ between the two schedules. TCR sequencing covered fewer than 250 trial participants: some 210 given two doses of AZD1222 and 26 given two doses of MenACWY control vaccine. Trial participants were enrolled into age subgroups of 18-55, 56-69 and 70-plus years, which contained 148, 28 and 57 TCR-sequenced participants, respectively.

The CDR3 regions of human TCRbeta chains were analyzed by immunosequencing. In the authors' own workflow: TCRs in the repertoires were matched against a reference library of SARS-CoV-2-specific TCRs that had been generated with the MIRA antigen-specificity platform. Breadth was defined as the fraction of unique TCRs that were SARS-CoV-2-associated, and depth was defined as the fraction of total T cells that were SARS-CoV-2-associated. Using the MIRA data, each spike-specific TCR was assigned both to the spike region to which the TCR was reactive and to a CD4 or CD8 class. Log10-transformed breadth and depth values were compared by one-way ANOVA with Sidak's multiple comparisons tests. This is the immuneACCESS table as TCRdb keeps it, with only in-frame sequences that have V and J called. A part of the clones is gone; compared with another copy, unresolved V genes explain less than half, and the rest is unexplained. That table gives V, J and clone size, and the DNA gave D and trimming. The sample table shows around 150,000 clones, and 90% to 95% are seen once. The ten largest clones capture approximately 0.64% of the sample.

The CDR3 spans 11 residues, from the cysteine through the phenylalanine. Just the 33-base CDR3 DNA is kept, in frame starting at base 1. For CDR1 and CDR2, the germline V gene lists MNHEY and SVGEGT. V was cut back by 4 bases and J by 5 bases, leaving a gap of 4 bases between them. Broader findings and caveats from the paper: Conclusions about previously exposed vaccinees are limited because only six or seven AZD1222 recipients were SARS-CoV-2 seropositive at baseline. The 56-69-year group was small, and its depth increase did not reach significance, likely because of low power. Reportedly, close to half of the unique spike-specific TCRs recognized epitopes lying outside the regions that are mutated in the B.1.351 and B.1.1.7 variants. Most participants were white British and females outnumbered males, and the authors suggested that clonal diversity may have been underestimated. The vaccine-associated CD4 TCRs covered the entire spike protein, and the dominant responses fell in regions 160-218 and 743-854. After two AZD1222 doses, spike-specific TCR breadth and depth were significantly higher than at day 0 and than in MenACWY recipients. Because no day 14 peak-response samples were available, repertoires were characterized only after the peak T cell response.

Worth noting for this clone: Its recognized antigen is unknown. No much larger clonotype is one base removed from it; base qualities were not supplied.

This sample's time point label indicates: baseline before first vaccination. Vaccinee samples came from UK trials COV001 and COV002, including a single-blind randomized controlled phase 2/3 trial of AZD1222 (ChAdOx1 nCoV-19) in healthy adults. For TCRbeta chain sequencing, PBMC samples from trial participants were taken at day 0 and at day 28 after the second dose. This sequence uses TRBV6-2 or TRBV6-3 and TRBJ2-3, with no D gene named confidently. Sequencing used peripheral blood, obtained on day 0 of AZD1222 vaccination. The clonotype comes from an adult in good health. The CDR3 protein: CASSSEDTQYF. The DNA is TGTGCCAGCAGTTCAGAAGATACGCAGTATTTT.